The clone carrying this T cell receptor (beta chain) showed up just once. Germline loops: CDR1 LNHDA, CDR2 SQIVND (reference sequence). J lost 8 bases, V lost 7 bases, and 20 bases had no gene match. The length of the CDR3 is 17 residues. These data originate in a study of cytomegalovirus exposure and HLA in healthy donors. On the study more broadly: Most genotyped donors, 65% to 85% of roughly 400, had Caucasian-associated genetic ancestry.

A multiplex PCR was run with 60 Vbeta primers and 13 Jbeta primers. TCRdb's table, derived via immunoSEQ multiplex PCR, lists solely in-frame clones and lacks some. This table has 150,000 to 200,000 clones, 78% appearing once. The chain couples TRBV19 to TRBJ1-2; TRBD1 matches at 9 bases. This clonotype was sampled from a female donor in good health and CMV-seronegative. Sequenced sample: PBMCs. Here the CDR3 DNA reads TGTGCCAGTACCGCAATGAAGGACAGGGGATTTATAGGCGGCTACACCTTC. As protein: CASTAMKDRGFIGGYTF.